The source of this T cell receptor (beta chain) is a study of OX40 agonist ivuxolimab in advanced cancers. Context from the whole study: The costimulatory receptor OX40 (CD134) was targeted by ivuxolimab, a fully human IgG2 agonistic monoclonal antibody. Of the roughly 50 dose-escalation patients, hepatocellular carcinoma was present in approximately 20, melanoma in around 15, renal cell carcinoma in 9 and head and neck cancer in 9. In the dose-escalation cohort, more than 80% of patients were male, and the mean age was 60 years with a range of roughly 20 to 85. Partial responses were achieved by three dose-escalation patients, of whom one had hepatocellular carcinoma and two had cutaneous melanoma. Peripheral TCRbeta sequencing was intended to test whether TCR sequence diversity was altered and clonal T-cell expansion was caused by ivuxolimab. Intravenous ivuxolimab was administered to patients every 2 weeks at six dose levels: 0.01, 0.1, 0.3, 1.5, 3 and 10 mg/kg. Patients were allowed to have had prior anti-PD-1, anti-PD-L1 or anti-CTLA-4 therapy, and 30% to 50% of the dose-escalation patients had previously received checkpoint inhibitors. The paper reports the monotherapy dose-escalation portion (N of about 47 patients) of the phase I ivuxolimab trial.

Paper-wide results and their limitations: Antigen specificity was not determined for the clonally expanded peripheral T cells. Clonal expansion of both CD4+ and CD8+ blood T cells was observed from baseline to week 6 at doses 0.1 to 3.0 mg/kg. After ivuxolimab, expanded clones were on average more numerous among CD8+ T cells than among CD4+ T cells. In the 0.1-3.0 mg/kg groups, partial responders had among the lowest normalized peripheral clonal expansion, particularly in CD8+ T cells. Low levels of normalized T-cell clonal expansion were also shown by some nonresponding patients.

Remarks on this clone: Its antigen is currently not known. It has no much larger one-base neighbor in the sample; base qualities were not kept.

Between the V and J ends, shortened by 2 bases and 2 bases respectively, the junction contains 12 bases. The germline V gene gives CDR1 as MGHRA and CDR2 as YSYEKL. The CDR3 runs 16 amino acids, cysteine and phenylalanine included. Of all the DNA, just the CDR3 is kept, 48 bases in frame from base 1. Patients with a history of autoimmune disease or receiving systemic immunosuppression were excluded from the trial. Peripheral blood for TCR sequencing was collected from all dose cohorts at baseline, on cycle 4 day 1, and on cycle 7 day 1. The samples were taken from a phase I, first-in-human, multicenter, open-label dose-escalation trial of ivuxolimab. Adults with locally advanced or metastatic head and neck squamous cell, hepatocellular, melanoma or renal cell carcinoma were enrolled in the trial. CD4+ and CD8+ T cells were sorted separately from peripheral blood before TCR sequencing. Genomic DNA was extracted from sorted cells for sequencing of the TCRbeta CDR3 region. The immunoSEQ Assay was used for sequencing of TCRbeta CDR3 regions. TCRdb took this table from immuneACCESS and kept in-frame rearrangements with V and J called. Such tables lack part of the clones; where checked against another copy, unresolved V genes explain under half of the gap, and the rest is unexplained. Recorded for this sample are some 96,000 clones; more than 85% of them occurred a single time. The biggest ten clones account for approximately 0.55% of the sample.

Sequenced here: CD4+ or CD8+ T cells sorted from blood, sampled in a trial of the OX40 agonist ivuxolimab. Here the chain combines TRBV4-1 and TRBJ2-2; the D gene is possibly TRBD1, with 6 bases matching. The TCR originated in an adult with an advanced solid tumor such as melanoma, head and neck, liver or kidney cancer. The sequenced DNA is TGCGCCAGCAGCCAACGGGTCAGGGGAAACACCGGGGAGCTGTTTTTT. It specifies CASSQRVRGNTGELFF.